This record covers a single TCR beta chain. The data derive from a study of blood T cell repertoires in COVID-19. About the study: The United States, Italy and Spain supplied acute and convalescent COVID-19 samples.

Sequencing used immunoSEQ multiplex PCR; TCRdb keeps in-frame clones, though not all of them. The data hold about 59,000 clones, with over 75% observed a single time. V was shortened by 5 bases and J by 4 bases, with 12 bases between the two germline ends. The germline V gene has CDR1 LNHDA and CDR2 SQIVND (reference sequence). This CDR3 comprises 15 residues. The sequence came from a human donor in a cohort sampled during active COVID-19. The chain carries TRBV19 and TRBJ1-6; D possibly corresponds to TRBD1 (6 bases). The sequenced sample consisted of peripheral blood. For the CDR3, the DNA is TGTGCCAGTAGTCGACCGGGACAATATAATTCACCCCTCCACTTT. It yields the protein CASSRPGQYNSPLHF.